The clone carrying this TCR beta chain was seen a single time. Antigen specificity is unknown. V lost 10 bases and J 10 bases, leaving 23 bases between the germline ends. Germline-derived CDR1 and CDR2 are MNHNS and SASEGT. CDR3 length: 14 residues. Assay: immunoSEQ multiplex PCR; the TCRdb copy retains only in-frame clones and omits some. The sample lists around 49,000 clones, 80% to 90% seen once, with 0.55% to 0.65% in the top ten. These data originate in a study of graft-versus-host responses after intestinal transplantation. General study findings and limits: The presence of high graft-versus-host to host-versus-graft clonal ratios in allografts characterized patients with graft-donor T cell macrochimerism. Some GvH clones were seen earlier in gut or blood, suggesting intestinal origin. An association linked early post-transplant HvG declines with peak circulating GvH clone levels.

The sequenced sample was unstimulated CD4+ T cells sorted from spleen or lymph node cells, obtained before transplant. The clonotype comes from a human donor who was the organ donor for an intestinal transplant. The chain recombines TRBV6-1 with TRBJ2-1; tentative D call: TRBD1 (6 bases). DNA of the CDR3: TGTGCCATTGGCAGGGACATAACGACTAAAGAGCAGTTCTTC. Protein sequence: CAIGRDITTKEQFF.